The present TCR beta chain was sequenced within a study of T cells expressing NK-cell markers. At the level of the study: With respect to HCMV, most of the eight sequenced donors were seropositive, and one was seronegative. General observations from the study: Dominant NKG2C+ clonotypes made up about 1.0-7.0% of CD8+ T cells in roughly six donors. A few donors' CD3+CD56-NKG2C+ cells were dominated by the same clonotypes.

For TCR beta, cDNA was produced by 5'RACE template switching with UMIs. From the 5' RACE reads, TCRdb lists one entry per CDR3 protein and no DNA. This repertoire includes 350,000 to 450,000 distinct CDR3 sequences. This CDR3 comprises 15 residues. Looked up from germline, CDR1 is SGHAT and CDR2 is FQDESV (reference sequence). Comments on this clonotype: The target antigen is unknown.

Sequencing used blood T cells: a sorted CD56 or NKG2C T cell subset, CD4+ or CD8+ T cells, or bulk PBMC T cells (not recorded which). The chain recombines TRBV11-1 with TRBJ2-3. The sequence came from a man aged 18-75 years in good health. CDR3: CASSLTTAGTDTQYF.